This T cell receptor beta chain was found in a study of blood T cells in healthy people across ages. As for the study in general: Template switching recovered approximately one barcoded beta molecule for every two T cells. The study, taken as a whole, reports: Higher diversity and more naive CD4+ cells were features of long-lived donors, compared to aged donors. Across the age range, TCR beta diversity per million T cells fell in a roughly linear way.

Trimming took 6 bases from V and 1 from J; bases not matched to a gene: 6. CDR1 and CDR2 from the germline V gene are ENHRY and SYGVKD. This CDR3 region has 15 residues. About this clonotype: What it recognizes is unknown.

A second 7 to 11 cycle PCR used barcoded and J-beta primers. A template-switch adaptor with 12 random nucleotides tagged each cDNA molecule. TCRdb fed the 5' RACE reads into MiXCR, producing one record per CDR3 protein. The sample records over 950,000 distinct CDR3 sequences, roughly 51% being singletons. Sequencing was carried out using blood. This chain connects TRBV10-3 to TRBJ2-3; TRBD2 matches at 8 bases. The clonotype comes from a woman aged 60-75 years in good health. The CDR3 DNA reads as TGTGCCATCAGCCCCCGCGGGGGGCGCACAGATACGCAGTATTTT. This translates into CAISPRGGRTDTQYF.